This TCR beta chain was captured in a study of blood T cell repertoires in COVID-19. As for the study in general: COVID-19 samples collected from the United States, Italy and Spain covered acute and convalescent phases. PBMCs, B-cell-depleted T cells, or T cells provided the cDNA or gDNA that made up the material.

In the source study's methods: Estimates of nucleated cell counts were drawn from the amplification of reference gene primers. TCRdb's copy holds only in-frame clones and misses some; the assay was immunoSEQ multiplex PCR. That table supplies the V and J calls and clone size; D and trimming were determined from the DNA. Altogether about 440,000 clones are present, approximately 90% being singletons, with the ten largest covering 4.3%. This CDR3 region has 17 residues. V shed 3 bases, J shed 2 bases, and the junction held 7 bases outside the gene matches. The V gene's germline CDR1 is LNHDA and CDR2 SQIVND (reference sequence).

The V call is TRBV19, the J call TRBJ2-3; the match to TRBD1 covers 11 bases. The sequenced sample was peripheral blood. The source of this sequence is a woman in her 30s with acute or convalescent COVID-19. CDR3 sequence reads: CASSIRADRGLTDTQYF. The CDR3 DNA reads TGTGCCAGTAGTATCCGAGCGGACAGGGGGCTCACAGATACGCAGTATTTT.